The entry below describes one T cell receptor (beta chain). As handled by the study authors: Amplification from reference gene primers served as the basis for estimated nucleated cell counts. This table comes from immunoSEQ multiplex PCR, and its TCRdb copy is limited to in-frame clones, with some not included. For V, J and clone size, that table is used; D and trimming come from the DNA. The table has about 290,000 clones, more than 80% seen once. The data stem from a study of blood T cell repertoires in COVID-19. Study as a whole: Sites across the United States, Italy and Spain contributed samples from acute and convalescent COVID-19. Sources were T cells, B-cell-depleted T cells, or PBMCs; the material itself was cDNA or gDNA.

The germline V gene has CDR1 LNHDA and CDR2 SQIVND (reference sequence). There are 15 residues in the CDR3. With V trimmed by 5 bases and J by 5 bases, 10 bases remained unmatched. The chain combines TRBV19 with TRBJ2-3, with TRBD2 matching 7 bases. The origin of this receptor is a woman in her thirties with active or convalescent COVID-19. The specimen sequenced was peripheral blood. In DNA form, the CDR3 reads TGTGCCAGTAGTGTGGGACTACCGAAGAGAGATACGCAGTATTTT. It codes for CASSVGLPKRDTQYF.